One sample yielded the 26 T cell receptor beta chains listed below, sequenced in a study of T cells in women clearing cervical HPV infection. Using immunoSEQ multiplex PCR, the repertoire was profiled, and TCRdb retains in-frame clones only, with some absent. This sample's clone table lists just over 20,000 clones. The sequenced sample was blood buffy coat. The receptors originated from a woman between 18 and 69 years old with a cervical HPV16 infection that either progressed to CIN3+ or cleared (not recorded which).

In regard to this clone: The CDR3 goes on 3 residues after the read ends, and that part is filled in from the germline J gene. The chain carries TRBV18 and TRBJ1-2; possibly TRBD1 for D (6 bases). This CDR3 comprises 14 residues. Germline loops: CDR1 KGHSH, CDR2 LQKENI. CDR3: CASSPDSSQNIYTF. CDR3 DNA (partial): TGTGCCAGCTCACCGGACAGCAGTCAAAACATC.

Comments on this clone: Sequencing ends 3 residues short of the CDR3 end; the germline J gene provides the rest. The rearrangement links TRBV29-1 to TRBJ2-2; D possibly corresponds to TRBD1 (6 bases). From germline, CDR1 is SQVTM and CDR2 ANQGSEA. Trimming removed 7 bases from V and 0 bases from J, with 12 bases in between. The CDR3 has 14 amino acids. The sequenced CDR3 bases are TGCAGCGCCCGACAGGCAACGAACACCGGGGAG. Its protein product is CSARQATNTGE. The complete CDR3 reads CSARQATNTGELFF.

As to this clone: Read data end 3 residues before the CDR3 end; the end is taken from the germline J gene. This sequence joins TRBV19 and TRBJ1-2, with D possibly TRBD1 on 6 matching bases. CDR1 and CDR2 (germline): LNHDA, SQIVND (reference sequence). V shed 1 base and J shed 7 bases, with 13 bases lying between them. The CDR3 covers 14 residues. This chain's CDR3 is CASSIGTDWLGYTF. The part of the CDR3 DNA that was read is TGTGCCAGTAGTATAGGGACAGATTGGCTTGGC.

In regard to this clone: The CDR3 extends 3 residues past the end of the read, so its final part is completed from the germline J gene. The chain is built from TRBV19 and TRBJ2-2, with D maybe TRBD1 (5 bases). The germline V gene has CDR1 LNHDA and CDR2 SQIVND (reference sequence). V shed 7 bases and J shed 3 bases, with 9 bases lying between them. The CDR3 sequence is 13 residues long. The covered CDR3 bases are TGTGCCAGTAAATCCAGGGACACCGGGGAG. Protein sequence: CASKSRDTGE. The entire CDR3 sequence reads CASKSRDTGELFF.

About this clone itself: The read ends 3 residues early relative to the CDR3; the germline J gene fills the gap. The genes are TRBV2 and TRBJ2-3, with TRBD1 matching over 9 bases. The CDR3 is 14 residues long. Unmatched junction bases numbered 5, after V lost 5 bases and J lost 5 bases. Germline V gene lookup returns CDR1 SNHLY and CDR2 FYNNEI. CDR3 amino acids: CASSRDREGDTQYF. The DNA read from the CDR3 is TGTGCCAGCAGTAGGGACAGGGAGGGAGATACG.

Turning to this clone: With the read ending 3 residues before the CDR3 end, the germline J gene is used to fill in that end. The chain is built from TRBV5-6 and TRBJ2-3; D remains ambiguous. Germline values: CDR1 SGHDT, CDR2 YYEEEE. Trimming took 2 bases from V and 6 from J, leaving 7 bases between them. The CDR3 has 12 residues. The CDR3 loop is CASSFSRDTQYF. CDR3 bases read: TGTGCCAGCAGCTTCTCCCGGGATACG. Combining the CDR3 with reference TRBV5-6 and TRBJ2-3 gives the whole variable domain DAGVTQSPTHLIKTRGQQVTLRCSPKSGHDTVSWYQQALGQGPQFIFQYYEEEERQRGNFPDRFSGHQFPNYSSELNVNALLLGDSALYLCASSFSRDTQYFGPGTRLTVL.

Notes on this clone: The missing CDR3 end, 3 residues past where the read stops, is filled in from the germline J gene. J is TRBJ1-6 and V is TRBV5-4, with D maybe TRBD1 (5 bases). Trimming stripped 4 bases from V and 8 bases from J, with 13 bases between. Germline-derived CDR1 and CDR2 are SGHNT and YYREEE (reference sequence). The CDR3 is 14 residues long. CDR3 DNA, as far as it was read: TGTGCCAGCAGCACCCGGGGGTCCGATTCACCC. Amino acids: CASSTRGSDSP. The complete CDR3 reads CASSTRGSDSPLHF. Full variable domain (remainder filled in from reference TRBV5-4 and TRBJ1-6): ETGVTQSPTHLIKTRGQQVTLRCSSQSGHNTVSWYQQALGQGPQFIFQYYREEENGRGNFPPRFSGLQFPNYSSELNVNALELDDSALYLCASSTRGSDSPLHFGNGTRLTVT.

Points on this clone: The CDR3 goes on 3 residues after the read ends, and that part is filled in from the germline J gene. This chain uses TRBV18 with TRBJ2-2; 10 bases are a match to TRBD1. This CDR3 region has 16 residues. Trimming removed 3 bases from V and 2 bases from J; junction bases left unmatched: 3. Germline CDR1 and CDR2: KGHSH and LQKENI. The sequenced CDR3 bases are TGTGCCAGCTCACCCAGGACAGGGGGAAACACCGGGGAG. The encoded protein is CASSPRTGGNTGE. The entire CDR3 reads CASSPRTGGNTGELFF. The variable domain in full, completed from reference TRBV18 and TRBJ2-2, reads NAGVMQNPRHLVRRRGQEARLRCSPMKGHSHVYWYRQLPEEGLKFMVYLQKENIIDESGMPKERFSAEFPKEGPSILRIQQVVRGDSAAYFCASSPRTGGNTGELFFGEGSRLTVL.

In the case of this clone: The read terminates 3 residues before the CDR3 end, so the remaining end is supplied by the germline J gene. This chain connects TRBV20-1 to TRBJ2-3, with 12 positions matching TRBD1. The CDR3 has 14 residues. CDR1 and CDR2 (germline): DFQATT, SNEGSKA (reference sequence). CDR3 DNA (partial): TGCAGTGCCACCGGGACAGGGGGCCAAGAGACG. Protein product: CSATGTGGQET. The full CDR3 protein is CSATGTGGQETQYF.

As for this clone: The observed sequence ends 3 residues before the CDR3 terminus, with the missing tail filled in from the germline J gene. The rearrangement uses TRBV20-1 and TRBJ2-5, with D possibly matching TRBD2 (6 bases). The V gene lost 6 bases and the J gene lost 5 bases, with 19 bases spanning the gap. Germline assignment: CDR1 DFQATT and CDR2 SNEGSKA (reference sequence). The CDR3 contains 14 residues. The covered CDR3 bases are TGCAGTGCACGGTTTTCGGGGAGGTGGGAGACC. As protein: CSARFSGRWET. From start to end, the CDR3 is CSARFSGRWETQYF.

On this clone: The read terminates 3 residues before the CDR3 end, so the remaining end is supplied by the germline J gene. The V gene is TRBV20-1, the J gene TRBJ1-6; D possibly corresponds to TRBD1 (6 bases). Per germline, CDR1 DFQATT and CDR2 SNEGSKA (reference sequence). V was cut by 0 bases and J by 8 bases, with 14 bases left in between. This CDR3 has 15 residues. The CDR3 loop reads CSARDPDRSDSPLHF. The covered CDR3 bases are TGCAGTGCTAGAGATCCCGACAGGTCTGATTCACCC.

Worth noting for this clone: The read terminates 3 residues ahead of where the CDR3 ends, so the germline J gene completes it. The chain recombines TRBV5-4 with TRBJ2-7; D may be TRBD2 (6 bases). V gave up 0 bases and J gave up 6 bases, with 16 bases separating them. Germline loops: CDR1 SGHNT, CDR2 YYREEE (reference sequence). This CDR3 comprises 15 residues. The covered CDR3 bases are TGTGCCAGCAGCTTGGATGGAGGGGAAGGCGTCGAG. Residues: CASSLDGGEGVE. The whole CDR3 protein reads CASSLDGGEGVEQYF. The full variable domain, completed using reference TRBV5-4 and TRBJ2-7, is ETGVTQSPTHLIKTRGQQVTLRCSSQSGHNTVSWYQQALGQGPQFIFQYYREEENGRGNFPPRFSGLQFPNYSSELNVNALELDDSALYLCASSLDGGEGVEQYFGPGTRLTVT.

As to this clone: The CDR3 end falls 3 residues outside the read, so it is completed with the germline J gene. The J gene is TRBJ2-7, the V gene TRBV11-2; D not certain. The CDR3 sequence is 14 residues long. Trimming stripped 3 bases from V and 0 bases from J, with 9 bases between. CDR1 and CDR2 (germline): SGHAT, FQNNGV. The CDR3 bases that were read are TGTGCCAGCAGCTTTTTTCCCAGCTCCTACGAG. It yields the protein CASSFFPSSYE. The entire CDR3 sequence reads CASSFFPSSYEQYF.

In the case of this clone: The read is 3 residues too short to cover the CDR3 end, so that end is filled in from the germline J gene. The chain employs TRBV5-1 and TRBJ1-6; D perhaps matches TRBD1 (5 bases). The CDR3 has 15 amino acids. Trimming pared 4 bases from V and 6 bases from J, leaving 14 bases between. Germline CDR1 SGHRS, CDR2 YFSETQ. CDR3 amino acids: CASSAGVASNSPLHF. The sequenced CDR3 bases are TGCGCCAGCAGCGCGGGGGTTGCTTCTAATTCACCC.

Note on this clone: The read ends 3 residues shy of where the CDR3 ends; the end is completed using the germline J gene. This rearrangement joins TRBV20-1 to TRBJ1-3; maybe TRBD1 (6 bases). V lost 7 bases to trimming and J lost 4 bases, with 17 bases between them. CDR1 and CDR2 (germline): DFQATT, SNEGSKA (reference sequence). This CDR3 spans 14 amino acids. The part of the CDR3 DNA that was read is TGCAGTGTTCTAGTGGGGACACCCGGAAACACC. It specifies CSVLVGTPGNT. The CDR3 reads in full as CSVLVGTPGNTIYF.

This clone registers medium-sized by frequency. Read data end 3 residues before the CDR3 end; the end is taken from the germline J gene. This chain connects TRBV18 to TRBJ2-3; 8 bases are shared with TRBD2. The CDR3 has 16 residues. The V segment lost 6 bases and the J segment 2 bases; nucleotides outside the gene matches: 10. The V gene's germline CDR1 is KGHSH and CDR2 LQKENI. The CDR3 sequence is CASSPDSRGDTDTQYF. Partial CDR3 DNA: TGTGCCAGCTCCCCGGACTCGCGGGGGGACACAGATACG.

On this clone: The sequence runs out 3 residues before the end of the CDR3; the remainder is reconstructed from the germline J gene. The chain couples TRBV6-4 to TRBJ2-3, with D perhaps being TRBD1 or TRBD2 (6 bases each). From germline, CDR1 is MRHNA and CDR2 SNTAGT. Trimming removed 10 bases at V and 2 bases at J, with 16 bases between. CDR3 size: 14 residues. Incomplete CDR3 DNA: TGTGCCACCGGAGGGAGGACAGACACAGATACG. Translating it yields CATGGRTDTDT. The complete CDR3 sequence is CATGGRTDTDTQYF.

With respect to this clone: The read ends 3 residues shy of where the CDR3 ends; the end is completed using the germline J gene. J is TRBJ1-5 and V is TRBV5-6; D unresolved. The CDR3 contains 14 residues. Trimming left V 1 base short and J 4 bases short, with 9 bases between. Germline lookup yields CDR1 SGHDT and CDR2 YYEEEE. CDR3 sequence reads: CASSLSGRNQPQHF. The DNA read from the CDR3 is TGTGCCAGCAGCTTGAGCGGGAGGAATCAGCCC. The whole variable domain, remainder taken from reference TRBV5-6 and TRBJ1-5, is DAGVTQSPTHLIKTRGQQVTLRCSPKSGHDTVSWYQQALGQGPQFIFQYYEEEERQRGNFPDRFSGHQFPNYSSELNVNALLLGDSALYLCASSLSGRNQPQHFGDGTRLSIL.

Notes on this clone: With the read ending 3 residues before the CDR3 end, the germline J gene is used to fill in that end. V and J are TRBV2 and TRBJ2-3, with 7 positions matching TRBD2. V lost 7 bases and J lost 6; bases outside the gene matches: 10. Germline values: CDR1 SNHLY, CDR2 FYNNEI. CDR3 length: 14 amino acids. The CDR3 region is CASNWGGSEDTQYF. The sequenced CDR3 bases are TGTGCCAGCAATTGGGGGGGATCCGAGGATACG.

Worth noting for this clone: The read terminates 3 residues before the CDR3 end, so the remaining end is supplied by the germline J gene. V is TRBV7-6 and J is TRBJ2-2; no reliable D call. Germline CDR1 reads SGHVS; CDR2 reads FNYEAQ. The CDR3 has 13 residues. CDR3: CASSLRLDSPLFF. The sequenced CDR3 bases are TGTGCCAGCAGCTTAAGGCTCGATTCACCG.

The sequenced CDR3 bases are TGTGCCAGCAGCCCTAGCTTAGCAGGCTGGAATTCACCA. Its translation is CASSPSLAGWNSP. The CDR3 as a whole reads CASSPSLAGWNSPLFF. The chain couples TRBV7-8 to TRBJ1-4, with no clear D. The CDR3 end lies 3 residues beyond the end of the read and is filled in from the germline J gene. The germline V gene encodes CDR1 SGHVS and CDR2 FQNEAQ. CDR3 length equals 16 residues.

In regard to this clone: The read ends 3 residues before the CDR3 terminus; that terminus is restored from the germline J gene. This chain links TRBV19 with TRBJ2-3; 8 bases match TRBD1. This CDR3 has 15 residues. Germline lookup yields CDR1 LNHDA and CDR2 SQIVND (reference sequence). The covered CDR3 bases are TGTGCCAGTAGCCAGGGACAGGTCGCTAATCAGCCG. Protein sequence: CASSQGQVANQP. The entire CDR3 protein reads CASSQGQVANQPQYF.

The chain's CDR3 is CASSPTSFLSYNEQFF. The sequenced part of the CDR3 DNA is TGTGCCAGTAGTCCGACTAGTTTCCTTTCCTACAATGAG. The chain is built from TRBV19 and TRBJ2-1, with D possibly being TRBD2 (6 bases). The read comes to an end 3 residues before the CDR3 does, leaving the germline J gene to fill in the end. Trimming pared 5 bases from V and 1 base from J, leaving 15 bases between. The CDR3 is 16 amino acids. Germline CDR1 LNHDA, CDR2 SQIVND (reference sequence).

A word on this clone: Read sequence stops 3 residues before the CDR3 end, and the germline J gene provides the missing end. The chain links TRBV18 to TRBJ2-3; 9 positions agree with TRBD2. Germline CDR1 is KGHSH and CDR2 is LQKENI. J gave up 7 bases and V 0 bases, and 11 bases lay outside the gene matches. The CDR3 contains 17 residues. This CDR3 is CASSPPSSGGPKYTQYF. The sequenced part of the CDR3 DNA is TGTGCCAGCTCACCACCGAGTAGCGGGGGTCCGAAATATACG.

Worth noting for this clone: The CDR3 extends 3 residues past the end of the read, so its final part is completed from the germline J gene. The V call is TRBV20-1, the J call TRBJ2-3; weak D call: TRBD1 (8 bases). In germline, CDR1 is DFQATT, CDR2 SNEGSKA (reference sequence). V lost 3 bases to trimming and J lost 6 bases, with 31 bases between them. The CDR3 consists of 19 residues. CDR3 amino acids: CSASVGQGSAWGGADTQYF. The CDR3 DNA, read in part, is TGCAGTGCTAGTGTTGGACAGGGAAGTGCGTGGGGGGGGGCGGATACG.

To note about this clone: Coverage ceases 3 residues before the CDR3 finishes, and the germline J gene fills in the end. V gene TRBV20-1 combines with J gene TRBJ2-5; 7 nucleotides align to TRBD1. The V and J ends lost 6 bases and 5 bases, in that order; junction bases with no gene match: 9. Germline CDR1 and CDR2: DFQATT and SNEGSKA (reference sequence). The CDR3 runs to 13 residues. The part of the CDR3 DNA that was read is TGCAGTGCCCCCTTACAGGGACAGGAGACC. Translated: CSAPLQGQET. Given in full, the CDR3 is CSAPLQGQETQYF.